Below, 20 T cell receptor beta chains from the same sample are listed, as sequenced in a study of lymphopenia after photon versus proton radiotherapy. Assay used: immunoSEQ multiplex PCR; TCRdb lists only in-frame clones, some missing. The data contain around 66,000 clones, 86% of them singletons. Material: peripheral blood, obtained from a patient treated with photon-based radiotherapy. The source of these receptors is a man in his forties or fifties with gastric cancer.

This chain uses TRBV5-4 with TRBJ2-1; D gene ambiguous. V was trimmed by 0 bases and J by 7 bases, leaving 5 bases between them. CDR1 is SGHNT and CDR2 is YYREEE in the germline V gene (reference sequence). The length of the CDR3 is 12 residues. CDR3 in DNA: TGTGCCAGCAGCTTGGGTGGGAATGAGCAGTTCTTC. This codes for CASSLGGNEQFF.

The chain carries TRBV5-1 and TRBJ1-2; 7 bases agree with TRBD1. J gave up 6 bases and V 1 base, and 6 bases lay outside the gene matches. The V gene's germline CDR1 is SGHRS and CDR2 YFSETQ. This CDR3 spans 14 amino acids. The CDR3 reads CASSLRQGWDGYTF. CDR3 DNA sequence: TGCGCCAGCAGCTTGAGACAGGGTTGGGATGGCTACACCTTC.

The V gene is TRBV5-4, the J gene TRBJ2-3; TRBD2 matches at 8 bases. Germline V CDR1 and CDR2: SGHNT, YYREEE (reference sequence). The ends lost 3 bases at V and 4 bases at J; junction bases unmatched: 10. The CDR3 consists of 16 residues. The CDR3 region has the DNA TGTGCCAGCAGCTCACTAGGACTAGCCATTTCAGATACGCAGTATTTT. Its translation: CASSSLGLAISDTQYF.

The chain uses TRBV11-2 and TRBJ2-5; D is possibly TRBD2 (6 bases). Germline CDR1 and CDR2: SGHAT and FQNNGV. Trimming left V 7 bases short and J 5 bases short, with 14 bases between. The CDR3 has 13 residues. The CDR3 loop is CASNRGITETQYF. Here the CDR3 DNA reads TGTGCCAGCAACCGGGGGATAACTGAGACCCAGTACTTC. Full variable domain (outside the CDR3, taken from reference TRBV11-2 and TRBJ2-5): EAGVAQSPRYKIIEKRQSVAFWCNPISGHATLYWYQQILGQGPKLLIQFQNNGVVDDSQLPKDRFSAERLKGVDSTLKIQPAKLEDSAVYLCASNRGITETQYFGPGTRLLVL.

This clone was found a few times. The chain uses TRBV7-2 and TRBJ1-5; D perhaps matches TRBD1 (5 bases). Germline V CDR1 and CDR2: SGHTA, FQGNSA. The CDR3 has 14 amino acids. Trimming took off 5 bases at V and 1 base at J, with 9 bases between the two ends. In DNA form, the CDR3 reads TGTGCCAGCAGCATGGGGGGGAGCAATCAGCCCCAGCATTTT. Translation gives CASSMGGSNQPQHF.

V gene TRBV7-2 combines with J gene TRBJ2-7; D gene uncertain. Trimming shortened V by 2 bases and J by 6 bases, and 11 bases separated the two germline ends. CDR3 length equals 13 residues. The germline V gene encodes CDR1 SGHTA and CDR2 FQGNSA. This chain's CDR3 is CASSLSFPGEQYF. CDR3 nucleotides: TGTGCCAGCAGCTTATCCTTCCCCGGCGAGCAGTACTTC.

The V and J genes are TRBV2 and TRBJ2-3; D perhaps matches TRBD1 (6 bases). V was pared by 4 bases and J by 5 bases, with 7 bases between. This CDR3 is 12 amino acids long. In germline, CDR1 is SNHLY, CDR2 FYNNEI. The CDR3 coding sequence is TGTGCCAGCAGTGGGGACATAGATACGCAGTATTTT. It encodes CASSGDIDTQYF.

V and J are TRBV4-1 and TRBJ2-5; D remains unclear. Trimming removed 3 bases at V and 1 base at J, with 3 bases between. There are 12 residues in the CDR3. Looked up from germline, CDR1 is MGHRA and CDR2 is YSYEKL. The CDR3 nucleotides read TGCGCCAGCAGCCAGGGCCAAGAGACCCAGTACTTC. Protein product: CASSQGQETQYF.

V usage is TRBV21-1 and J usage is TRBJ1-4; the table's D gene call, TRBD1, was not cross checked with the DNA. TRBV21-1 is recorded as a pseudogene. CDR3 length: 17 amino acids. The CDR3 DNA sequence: TGTGCCAGCAGCAAAGCTCCGGCCAGGCGCTTTAATGAAAAACTGTTTTTT. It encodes CASSKAPARRFNEKLFF.

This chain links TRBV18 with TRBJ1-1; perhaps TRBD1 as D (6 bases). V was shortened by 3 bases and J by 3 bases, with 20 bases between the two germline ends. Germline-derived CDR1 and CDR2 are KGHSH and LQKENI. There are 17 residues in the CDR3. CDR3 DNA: TGTGCCAGCTCACCGTGGGATCGTGGACAGTCGGACACTGAAGCTTTCTTT. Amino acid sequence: CASSPWDRGQSDTEAFF.

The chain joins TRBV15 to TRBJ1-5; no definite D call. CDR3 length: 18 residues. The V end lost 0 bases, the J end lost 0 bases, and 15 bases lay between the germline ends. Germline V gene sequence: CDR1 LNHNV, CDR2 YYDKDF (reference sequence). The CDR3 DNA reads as TGTGCCACCAGCAGAGAGCTAAGTGCAGGCTATAGCAATCAGCCCCAGCATTTT. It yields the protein CATSRELSAGYSNQPQHF.

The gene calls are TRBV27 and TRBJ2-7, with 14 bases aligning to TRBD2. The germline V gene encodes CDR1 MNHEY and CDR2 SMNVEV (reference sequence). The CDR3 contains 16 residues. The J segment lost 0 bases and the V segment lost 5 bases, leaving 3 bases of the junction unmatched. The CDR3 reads CASSPGLAGASYEQYF. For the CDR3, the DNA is TGTGCCAGCAGTCCGGGACTAGCGGGGGCCTCCTACGAGCAGTACTTC.

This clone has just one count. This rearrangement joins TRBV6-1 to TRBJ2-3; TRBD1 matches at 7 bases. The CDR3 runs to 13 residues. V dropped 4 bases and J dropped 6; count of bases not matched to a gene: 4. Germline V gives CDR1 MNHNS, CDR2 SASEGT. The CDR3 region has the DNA TGTGCCAGCAGTGCTTCGACAGGGGATACGCAGTATTTT. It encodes CASSASTGDTQYF.

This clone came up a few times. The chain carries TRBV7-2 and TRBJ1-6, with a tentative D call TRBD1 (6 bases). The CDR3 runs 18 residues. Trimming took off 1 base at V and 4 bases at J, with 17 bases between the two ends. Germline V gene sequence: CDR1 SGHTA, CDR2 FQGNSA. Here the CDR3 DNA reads TGTGCCAGCAGCTTAGTTCGACGGACAGCCGATTATAATTCACCCCTCCACTTT. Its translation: CASSLVRRTADYNSPLHF.

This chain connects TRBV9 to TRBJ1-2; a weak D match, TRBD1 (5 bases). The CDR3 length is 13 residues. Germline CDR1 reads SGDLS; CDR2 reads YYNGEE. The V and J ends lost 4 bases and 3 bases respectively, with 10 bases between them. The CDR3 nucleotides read TGTGCCAGCAGCCTGGGGGTTGACTATGGCTACACCTTC. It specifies CASSLGVDYGYTF.

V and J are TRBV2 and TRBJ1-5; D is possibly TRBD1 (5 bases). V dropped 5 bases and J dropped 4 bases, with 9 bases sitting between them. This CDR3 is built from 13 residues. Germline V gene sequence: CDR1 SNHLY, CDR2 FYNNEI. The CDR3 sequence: CASSTDRNQPQHF. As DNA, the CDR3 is TGTGCCAGCAGTACCGACAGAAATCAGCCCCAGCATTTT.

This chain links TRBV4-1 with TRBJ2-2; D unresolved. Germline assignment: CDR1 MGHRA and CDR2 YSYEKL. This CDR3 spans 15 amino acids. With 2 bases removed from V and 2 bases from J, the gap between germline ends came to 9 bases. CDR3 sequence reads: CASSQRTPNTGELFF. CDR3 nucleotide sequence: TGCGCCAGCAGCCAACGAACCCCAAACACCGGGGAGCTGTTTTTT.

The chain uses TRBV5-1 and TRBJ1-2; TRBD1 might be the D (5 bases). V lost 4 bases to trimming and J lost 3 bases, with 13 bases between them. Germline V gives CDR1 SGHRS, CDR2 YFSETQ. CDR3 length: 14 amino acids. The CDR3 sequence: CASSPEGDDYGYTF. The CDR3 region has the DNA TGCGCCAGCAGCCCCGAAGGGGACGACTATGGCTACACCTTC.

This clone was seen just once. This CDR3 reads CASSTGTGNEQFF. The CDR3 DNA sequence: TGTGCCAGCAGCACCGGGACAGGCAATGAGCAGTTCTTC. The chain links TRBV11-2 to TRBJ2-1, with TRBD1 matching over 8 bases. Germline CDR1 SGHAT, CDR2 FQNNGV. With 5 bases clipped from V and 6 bases from J, the junction kept 3 bases outside the gene matches. This CDR3 contains 13 residues.

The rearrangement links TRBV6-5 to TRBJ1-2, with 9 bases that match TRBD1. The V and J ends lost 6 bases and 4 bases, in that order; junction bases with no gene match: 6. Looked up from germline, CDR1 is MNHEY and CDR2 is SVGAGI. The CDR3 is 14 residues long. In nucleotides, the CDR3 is TGTGCCAGCAGCCGGACAGGGGAGTCCTATGGCTACACCTTC. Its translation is CASSRTGESYGYTF.